This T cell receptor beta chain was recorded in a study of T cell responses to AZD1222 COVID-19 vaccine. Background on the study: Some second doses came at about 4 weeks and others at about 12 weeks; these were pooled.

V was clipped by 2 bases and J by 5 bases; unmatched bases: 7. Germline CDR1 reads ENHRY; CDR2 reads SYGVKD. This CDR3 has 16 residues. Produced via immunoSEQ multiplex PCR; TCRdb's table is partial and in-frame only. The sample shows 45,000 to 60,000 clones, around 86% of them seen only once. The sequence came from an adult in good health. The V and J genes are TRBV10-3 and TRBJ1-4; 8 bases agree with TRBD1. The sample here was peripheral blood, taken on day 0 of AZD1222 vaccination. The CDR3 protein is CAISEANRGTNEKLFF. The CDR3 DNA is TGTGCCATCAGTGAGGCCAACAGGGGGACAAATGAAAAACTGTTTTTT.